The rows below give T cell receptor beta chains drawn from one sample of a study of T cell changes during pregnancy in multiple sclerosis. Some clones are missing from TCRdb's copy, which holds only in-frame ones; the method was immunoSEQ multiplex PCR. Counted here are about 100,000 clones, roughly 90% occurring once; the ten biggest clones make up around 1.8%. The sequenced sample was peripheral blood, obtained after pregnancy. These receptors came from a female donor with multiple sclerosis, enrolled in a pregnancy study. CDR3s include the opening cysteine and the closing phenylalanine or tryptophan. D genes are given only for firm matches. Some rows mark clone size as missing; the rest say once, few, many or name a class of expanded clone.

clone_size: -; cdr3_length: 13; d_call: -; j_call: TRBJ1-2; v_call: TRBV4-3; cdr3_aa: CASSQGTGYGYTF; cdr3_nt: TGCGCCAGCAGCCAAGGGACTGGCTATGGCTACACCTTC
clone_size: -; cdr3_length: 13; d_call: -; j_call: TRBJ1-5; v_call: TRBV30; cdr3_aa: CAWSVGEVQPQHF; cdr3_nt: TGTGCCTGGAGTGTTGGGGAGGTTCAGCCCCAGCATTTT
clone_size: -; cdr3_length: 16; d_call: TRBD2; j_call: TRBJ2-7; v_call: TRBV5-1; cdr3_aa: CASSLAKTSGSYEQYF; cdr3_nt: TGCGCCAGCAGCTTGGCCAAGACTAGCGGATCCTACGAGCAGTACTTC
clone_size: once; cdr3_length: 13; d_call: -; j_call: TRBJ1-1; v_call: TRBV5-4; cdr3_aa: CASSRDKHTEAFF; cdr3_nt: TGTGCCAGCAGCCGGGATAAGCACACTGAAGCTTTCTTT
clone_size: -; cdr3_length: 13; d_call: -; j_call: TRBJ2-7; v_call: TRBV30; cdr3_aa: CACQAGRVNEQYF; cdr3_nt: TGTGCCTGCCAAGCGGGCAGGGTGAATGAGCAGTACTTC
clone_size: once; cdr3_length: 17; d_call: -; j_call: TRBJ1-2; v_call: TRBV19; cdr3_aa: CASSIDLGSGLNYGYTF; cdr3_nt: TGTGCCAGTAGTATAGATCTCGGCAGCGGCCTTAACTATGGCTACACCTTC
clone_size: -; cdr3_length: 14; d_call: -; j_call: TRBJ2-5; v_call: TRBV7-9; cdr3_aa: CASSPTTYQETQYF; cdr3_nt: TGTGCCAGCAGCCCAACGACTTATCAAGAGACCCAGTACTTC
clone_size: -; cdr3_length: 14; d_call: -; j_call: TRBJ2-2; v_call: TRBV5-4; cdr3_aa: CASSLGRVPGELFF; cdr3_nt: TGTGCCAGCAGCTTGGGTCGGGTCCCCGGGGAGCTGTTTTTT
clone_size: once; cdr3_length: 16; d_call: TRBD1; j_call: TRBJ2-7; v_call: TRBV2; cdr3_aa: CASSERRDRVDHEQYF; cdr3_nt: TGTGCCAGCAGTGAGAGACGGGACAGGGTGGATCACGAGCAGTACTTC
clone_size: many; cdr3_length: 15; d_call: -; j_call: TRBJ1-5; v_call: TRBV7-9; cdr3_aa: CASSSTEGGNQPQHF; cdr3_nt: TGTGCCAGCAGCTCGACAGAAGGAGGCAATCAGCCCCAGCATTTT
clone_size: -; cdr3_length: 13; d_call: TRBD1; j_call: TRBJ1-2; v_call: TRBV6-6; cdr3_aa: CASSGTGLQGYTF; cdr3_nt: TGTGCCAGCAGTGGGACAGGGTTACAGGGCTACACCTTC
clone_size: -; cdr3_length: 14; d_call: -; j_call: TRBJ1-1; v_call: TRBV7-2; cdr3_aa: CASSLPGQNTEAFF; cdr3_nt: TGTGCCAGCAGCTTACCGGGACAAAACACTGAAGCTTTCTTT
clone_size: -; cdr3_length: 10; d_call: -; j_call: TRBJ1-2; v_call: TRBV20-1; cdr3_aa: CSAPGYGYTF; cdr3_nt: TGCAGTGCTCCGGGCTATGGCTACACCTTC
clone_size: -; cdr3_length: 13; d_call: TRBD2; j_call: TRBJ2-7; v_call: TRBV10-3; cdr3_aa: CAISAPGLDEQYF; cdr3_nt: TGTGCCATCAGTGCCCCGGGACTAGACGAGCAGTACTTC
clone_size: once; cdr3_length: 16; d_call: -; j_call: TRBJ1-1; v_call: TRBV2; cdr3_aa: CASSPSQLRGYTEAFF; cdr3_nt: TGTGCCAGCAGCCCTTCACAACTTAGGGGGTACACTGAAGCTTTCTTT
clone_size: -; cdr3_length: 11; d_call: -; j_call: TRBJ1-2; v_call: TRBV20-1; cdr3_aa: CSARDRGGYTF; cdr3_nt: TGCAGTGCTAGAGATCGAGGGGGCTACACCTTC
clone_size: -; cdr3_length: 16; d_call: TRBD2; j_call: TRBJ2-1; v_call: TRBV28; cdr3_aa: CASRLPLAGGFDEQFF; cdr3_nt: TGTGCCAGCAGACTCCCACTAGCGGGAGGTTTCGATGAGCAGTTCTTC
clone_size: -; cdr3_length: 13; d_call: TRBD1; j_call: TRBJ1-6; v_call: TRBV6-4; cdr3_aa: CASSRDSNSPLHF; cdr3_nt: TGTGCCAGCAGCCGGGACAGCAATTCACCCCTCCACTTT
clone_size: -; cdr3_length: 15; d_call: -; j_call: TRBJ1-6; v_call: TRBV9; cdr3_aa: CASSGDNSYNSPLHF; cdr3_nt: TGTGCCAGCAGCGGGGACAACTCCTATAATTCACCCCTCCACTTT
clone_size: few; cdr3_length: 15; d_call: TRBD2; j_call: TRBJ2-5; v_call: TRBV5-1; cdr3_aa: CASSLGTSHQETQYF; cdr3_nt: TGCGCCAGCAGCTTGGGGACTAGCCACCAAGAGACCCAGTACTTC
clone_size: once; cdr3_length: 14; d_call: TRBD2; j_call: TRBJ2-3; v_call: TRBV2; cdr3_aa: CASAGTSPTDTQYF; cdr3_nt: TGTGCCAGCGCCGGGACTAGCCCCACAGATACGCAGTATTTT
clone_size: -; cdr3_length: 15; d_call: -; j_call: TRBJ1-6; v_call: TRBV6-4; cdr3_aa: CASSADQGNNSPLHF; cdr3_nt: TGTGCCAGCAGTGCCGATCAGGGGAATAATTCACCCCTCCACTTT
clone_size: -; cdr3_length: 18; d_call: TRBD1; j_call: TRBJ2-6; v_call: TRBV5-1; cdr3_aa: CASSLGGQEFSGANVLTF; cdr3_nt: TGCGCCAGCAGCTTGGGGGGACAGGAGTTCTCTGGGGCCAACGTCCTGACTTTC
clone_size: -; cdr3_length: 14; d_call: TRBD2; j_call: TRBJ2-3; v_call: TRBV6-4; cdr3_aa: CASSPGLAKDTQYF; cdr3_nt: TGTGCCAGCAGCCCCGGACTAGCCAAAGATACGCAGTATTTT
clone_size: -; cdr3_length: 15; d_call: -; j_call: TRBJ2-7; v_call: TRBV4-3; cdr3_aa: CASSLNPGGIYEQYF; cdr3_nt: TGCGCCAGCAGCCTGAACCCTGGCGGGATCTACGAGCAGTACTTC
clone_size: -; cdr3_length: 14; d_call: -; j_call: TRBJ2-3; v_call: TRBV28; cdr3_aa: CASSYMDSEDTQYF; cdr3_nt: TGTGCCAGCAGTTACATGGACAGTGAAGATACGCAGTATTTT
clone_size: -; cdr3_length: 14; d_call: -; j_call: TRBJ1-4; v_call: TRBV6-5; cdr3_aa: CASSKDGGNEKLFF; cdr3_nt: TGTGCCAGCAGTAAAGACGGGGGAAATGAAAAACTGTTTTTT
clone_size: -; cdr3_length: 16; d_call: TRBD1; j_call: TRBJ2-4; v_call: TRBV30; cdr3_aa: CAWSVGTGGTKNIQYF; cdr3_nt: TGTGCCTGGAGTGTGGGGACAGGGGGCACCAAAAACATTCAGTACTTC
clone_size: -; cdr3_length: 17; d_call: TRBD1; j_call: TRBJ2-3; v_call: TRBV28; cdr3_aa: CASSLPRQGPSTDTQYF; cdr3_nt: TGTGCCAGCAGTCTACCCCGACAGGGACCTAGCACAGATACGCAGTATTTT
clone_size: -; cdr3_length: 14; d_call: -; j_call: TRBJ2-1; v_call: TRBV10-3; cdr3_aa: CAISESSPRDEQFF; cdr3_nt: TGTGCCATCAGTGAGTCTTCCCCACGGGATGAGCAGTTCTTC
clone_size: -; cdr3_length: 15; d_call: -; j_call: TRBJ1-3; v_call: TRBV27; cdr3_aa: CASSFSGKAGNTIYF; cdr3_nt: TGTGCCAGCAGTTTCTCCGGTAAAGCCGGAAACACCATATATTTT
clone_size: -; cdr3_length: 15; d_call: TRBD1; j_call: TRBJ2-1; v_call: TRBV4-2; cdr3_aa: CASSQDGQDYNEQFF; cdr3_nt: TGTGCCAGCAGCCAAGATGGACAGGACTACAATGAGCAGTTCTTC
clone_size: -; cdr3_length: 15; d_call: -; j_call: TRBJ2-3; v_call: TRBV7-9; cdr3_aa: CASSPGQIHTDTQYF; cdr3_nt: TGTGCCAGCAGCCCTGGACAGATACACACAGATACGCAGTATTTT
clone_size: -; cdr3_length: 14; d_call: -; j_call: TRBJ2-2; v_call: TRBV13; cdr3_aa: CASRRGYVAGELFF; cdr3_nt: TGTGCCAGCAGAAGAGGGTATGTCGCCGGGGAGCTGTTTTTT
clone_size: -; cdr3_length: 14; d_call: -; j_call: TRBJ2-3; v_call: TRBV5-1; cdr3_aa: CASSLGSSTDTQYF; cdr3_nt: TGCGCCAGCAGCTTGGGTAGTTCGACAGATACGCAGTATTTT
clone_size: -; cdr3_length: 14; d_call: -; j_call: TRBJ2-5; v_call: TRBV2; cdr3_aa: CASRPAAGRETQYF; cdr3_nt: TGTGCCAGCAGACCCGCCGCGGGACGGGAGACCCAGTACTTC
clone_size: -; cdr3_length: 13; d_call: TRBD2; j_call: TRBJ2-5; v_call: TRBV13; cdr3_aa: CASFERGQETQYF; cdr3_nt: TGTGCCAGCTTTGAGCGGGGGCAAGAGACCCAGTACTTC